The 5 T cell receptor beta chains reported below all come from one sample, sequenced in a study of T cell responses to AZD1222 COVID-19 vaccine. Repertoires were generated with immunoSEQ multiplex PCR, while TCRdb's copy carries only in-frame clones and drops some. There are some 170,000 clones in the sample; roughly nine tenths occur only once, and 2.6% lies in the top ten. The sequencing here drew on peripheral blood, taken on day 0 of AZD1222 vaccination. These TCRs come from an adult in good health.

The CDR3 DNA reads TGTGCCACCAGCCTCCGCGAGGGTTTGGGCAATGAGCAGTTCTTC. Translation: CATSLREGLGNEQFF. The genes are TRBV24-1 and TRBJ2-1; tentative D call: TRBD2 (5 bases). CDR1 is KGHDR, CDR2 SFDVKD, per germline. Deletions cut 7 bases from V and 6 bases from J, with 18 bases between. The CDR3 runs 15 residues.

The chain uses TRBV6-1 and TRBJ2-7; TRBD1 might be the D (6 bases). V was trimmed by 3 bases and J by 2 bases, leaving 8 bases between them. CDR3 length: 13 residues. Germline V CDR1 and CDR2: MNHNS, SASEGT. The CDR3 DNA reads as TGTGCCAGCAGTGAGACAGGCCCCTACGAGCAGTACTTC. Translated, it gives CASSETGPYEQYF.

In this sample, this clone turned up once. V is TRBV24-1 and J is TRBJ2-1; the D is unclear. The CDR3 runs to 19 residues. Germline-derived CDR1 and CDR2 are KGHDR and SFDVKD. V lost 5 bases to trimming and J lost 0 bases, with 22 bases between them. In DNA form, the CDR3 reads TGTGCCACCAGTGGTTCCCGTTCAGTCGGTGGGCGCTCCTACAATGAGCAGTTCTTC. Amino acid sequence: CATSGSRSVGGRSYNEQFF.

The V and J genes are TRBV18 and TRBJ1-1, with 7 bases matching TRBD1. The CDR3 covers 14 residues. Germline CDR1 KGHSH, CDR2 LQKENI. With V trimmed by 6 bases and J by 4 bases, 8 bases remained unmatched. CDR3: CASSTGFSATEAFF. As DNA, the CDR3 is TGTGCCAGCTCGACAGGGTTTTCAGCCACTGAAGCTTTCTTT.

This clone was recorded a few times. The rearrangement joins TRBV3-1 (or the pseudogene TRBV3-2) to TRBJ2-3; D might be TRBD2 (5 bases). CDR1 is LGHDT, CDR2 YNNKEL, per germline (reference sequence). The CDR3 extends over 16 amino acids. The V end was cut by 3 bases, the J end by 4 bases, with 17 bases between. In DNA, the CDR3 is TGTGCCAGCAGCCAGGCACTAGAGCGCCGGGCAGATACGCAGTATTTT. It is translated as CASSQALERRADTQYF.